This T cell receptor beta chain was obtained from a study of OX40 agonist ivuxolimab in advanced cancers. Study-level background: Head and neck, renal cell, melanoma or hepatocellular carcinoma were the cancers that dose-escalation patients had.

Clones were sequenced by immunoSEQ multiplex PCR, and TCRdb holds only the in-frame ones, with some missing. This sample yields fewer than 65,000 clones, of which approximately 89% are seen a single time; roughly 5% belongs to the top ten. At cycle 4 day 1, cycle 7 day 1, and baseline, blood was sampled. Trimming stripped 6 bases from V and 2 bases from J, with 4 bases between. The CDR3 is 11 amino acids. Germline values: CDR1 MNHNS, CDR2 SASEGT. V is TRBV6-1 and J is TRBJ1-1; the D is unclear. The TCR originated in an adult with an advanced solid tumor such as melanoma, head and neck, liver or kidney cancer. This specimen consisted of CD4+ or CD8+ T cells sorted from blood, obtained in a trial of the OX40 agonist ivuxolimab. CDR3 DNA sequence: TGTGCCAGCAGGATAAACACTGAAGCTTTCTTT. Translated, it gives CASRINTEAFF.